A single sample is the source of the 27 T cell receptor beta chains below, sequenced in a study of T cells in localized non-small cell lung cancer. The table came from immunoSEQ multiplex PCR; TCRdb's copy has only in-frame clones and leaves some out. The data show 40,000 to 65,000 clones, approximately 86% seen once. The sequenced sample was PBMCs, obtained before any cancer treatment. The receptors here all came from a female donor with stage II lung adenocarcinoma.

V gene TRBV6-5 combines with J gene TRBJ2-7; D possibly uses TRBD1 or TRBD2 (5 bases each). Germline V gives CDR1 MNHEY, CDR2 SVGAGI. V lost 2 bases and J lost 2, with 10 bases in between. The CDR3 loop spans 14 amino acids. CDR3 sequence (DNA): TGTGCCAGCAGTTACCGGGACGGAGCCTACGAGCAGTACTTC. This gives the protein CASSYRDGAYEQYF.

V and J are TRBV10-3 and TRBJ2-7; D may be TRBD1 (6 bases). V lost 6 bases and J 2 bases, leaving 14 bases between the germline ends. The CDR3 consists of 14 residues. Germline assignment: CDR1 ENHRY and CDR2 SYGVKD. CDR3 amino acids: CAISDPRGPYEQYF. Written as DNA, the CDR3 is TGTGCCATCAGCGACCCCAGGGGCCCCTACGAGCAGTACTTC.

For the CDR3, the DNA is TGTGCCAGCAGCCGGGACGGCAAGAACACCGGGGAGCTGTTTTTT. Amino acid sequence: CASSRDGKNTGELFF. This chain links TRBV11-3 with TRBJ2-2; tentatively, D is TRBD1 or TRBD2 (5 bases each). This CDR3 contains 15 residues. Germline loops: CDR1 SGHNT, CDR2 YENEEA. The V gene lost 5 bases and the J gene lost 1 base, with 11 bases spanning the gap. Variable domain in full (rest from reference TRBV11-3 and TRBJ2-2): EAGVVQSPRYKIIEKKQPVAFWCNPISGHNTLYWYLQNLGQGPELLIRYENEEAVDDSQLPKDRFSAERLKGVDSTLKIQPAELGDSAVYLCASSRDGKNTGELFFGEGSRLTVL.

The CDR3 is CASNPSQGALSYEQYF. Here the CDR3 DNA reads TGTGCCAGCAATCCATCCCAGGGAGCCCTCTCCTACGAGCAGTACTTC. J is TRBJ2-7 and V is TRBV27, with D perhaps assigned TRBD1 or TRBD2 (5 bases each). Germline V gene data show CDR1 as MNHEY and CDR2 as SMNVEV (reference sequence). The CDR3 totals 16 residues. The V and J ends lost 7 bases and 0 bases respectively, with 19 bases between them.

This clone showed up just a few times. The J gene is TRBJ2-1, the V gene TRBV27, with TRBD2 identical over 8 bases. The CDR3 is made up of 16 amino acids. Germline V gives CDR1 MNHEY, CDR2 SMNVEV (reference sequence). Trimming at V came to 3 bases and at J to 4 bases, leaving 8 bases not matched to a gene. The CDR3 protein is CASSFGRGGYYNEQFF. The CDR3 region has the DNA TGTGCCAGCAGTTTCGGACGGGGGGGTTATTACAATGAGCAGTTCTTC.

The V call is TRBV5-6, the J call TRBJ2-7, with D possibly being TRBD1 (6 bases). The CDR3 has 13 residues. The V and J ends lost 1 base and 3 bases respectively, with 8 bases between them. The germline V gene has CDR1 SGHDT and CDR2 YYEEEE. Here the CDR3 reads CASSLRGYYEQYF. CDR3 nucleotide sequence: TGTGCCAGCAGCTTGAGGGGGTACTACGAGCAGTACTTC.

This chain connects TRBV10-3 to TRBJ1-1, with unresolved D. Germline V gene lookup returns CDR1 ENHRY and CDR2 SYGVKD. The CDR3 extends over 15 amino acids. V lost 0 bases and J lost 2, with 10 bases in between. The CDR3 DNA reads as TGTGCCATCAGTGAGTCAGGGCAGCCAAACACTGAAGCTTTCTTT. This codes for CAISESGQPNTEAFF.

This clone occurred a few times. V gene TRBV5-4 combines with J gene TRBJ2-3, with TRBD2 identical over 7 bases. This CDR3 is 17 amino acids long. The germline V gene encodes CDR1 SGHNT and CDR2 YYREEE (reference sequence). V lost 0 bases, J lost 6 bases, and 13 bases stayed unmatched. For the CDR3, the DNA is TGTGCCAGCAGCTTGGCGTTTCGGCGGGGGTCGGCGGATACGCAGTATTTT. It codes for CASSLAFRRGSADTQYF.

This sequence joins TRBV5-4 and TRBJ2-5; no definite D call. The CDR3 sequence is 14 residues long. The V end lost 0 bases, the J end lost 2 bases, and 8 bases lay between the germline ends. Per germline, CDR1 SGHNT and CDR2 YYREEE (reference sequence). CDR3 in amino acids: CASSLVQFQETQYF. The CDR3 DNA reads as TGTGCCAGCAGCTTGGTCCAATTTCAAGAGACCCAGTACTTC. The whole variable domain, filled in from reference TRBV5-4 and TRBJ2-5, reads ETGVTQSPTHLIKTRGQQVTLRCSSQSGHNTVSWYQQALGQGPQFIFQYYREEENGRGNFPPRFSGLQFPNYSSELNVNALELDDSALYLCASSLVQFQETQYFGPGTRLLVL.

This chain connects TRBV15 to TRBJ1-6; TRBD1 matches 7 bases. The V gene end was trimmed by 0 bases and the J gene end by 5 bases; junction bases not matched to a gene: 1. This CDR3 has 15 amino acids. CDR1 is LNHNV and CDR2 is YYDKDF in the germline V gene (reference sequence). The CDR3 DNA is TGTGCCACCAGCAGAGATGACAGGGATAATTCACCCCTCCACTTT. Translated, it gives CATSRDDRDNSPLHF.

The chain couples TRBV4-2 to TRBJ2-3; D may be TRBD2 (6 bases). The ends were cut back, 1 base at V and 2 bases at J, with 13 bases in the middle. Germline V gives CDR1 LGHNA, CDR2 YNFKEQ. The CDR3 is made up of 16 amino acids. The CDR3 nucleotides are TGTGCCAGCAGCCAAGCGTGGGACTTGAACACAGATACGCAGTATTTT. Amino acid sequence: CASSQAWDLNTDTQYF.

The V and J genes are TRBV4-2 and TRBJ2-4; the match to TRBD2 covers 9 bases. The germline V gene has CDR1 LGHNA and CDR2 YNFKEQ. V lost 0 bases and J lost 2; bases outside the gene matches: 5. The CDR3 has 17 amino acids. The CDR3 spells CASSQDGAGGTKNIQYF. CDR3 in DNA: TGTGCCAGCAGCCAAGATGGGGCGGGGGGGACCAAAAACATTCAGTACTTC.

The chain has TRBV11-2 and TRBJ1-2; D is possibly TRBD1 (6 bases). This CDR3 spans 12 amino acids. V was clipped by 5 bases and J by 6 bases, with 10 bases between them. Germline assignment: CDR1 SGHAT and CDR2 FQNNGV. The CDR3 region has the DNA TGTGCCAGCAGCCGGGAGGGGGATGGCTACACCTTC. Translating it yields CASSREGDGYTF.

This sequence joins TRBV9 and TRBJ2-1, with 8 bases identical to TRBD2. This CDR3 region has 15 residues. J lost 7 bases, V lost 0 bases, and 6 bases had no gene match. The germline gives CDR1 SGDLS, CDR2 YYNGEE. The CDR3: CASSVGGGLWNEQFF. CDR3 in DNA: TGTGCCAGCAGCGTAGGCGGGGGGTTGTGGAATGAGCAGTTCTTC.

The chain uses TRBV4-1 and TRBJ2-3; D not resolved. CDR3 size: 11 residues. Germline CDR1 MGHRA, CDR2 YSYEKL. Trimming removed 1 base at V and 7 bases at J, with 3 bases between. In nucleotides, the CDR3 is TGCGCCAGCAGCCAAGGTTATACGCAGTATTTT. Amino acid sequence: CASSQGYTQYF.

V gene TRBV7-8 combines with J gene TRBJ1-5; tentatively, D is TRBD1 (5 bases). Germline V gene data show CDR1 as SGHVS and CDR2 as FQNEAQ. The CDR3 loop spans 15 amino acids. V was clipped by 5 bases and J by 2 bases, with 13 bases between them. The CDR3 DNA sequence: TGTGCCAGCAGCCCCCTGGGGGAGGGCAATCAGCCCCAGCATTTT. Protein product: CASSPLGEGNQPQHF.

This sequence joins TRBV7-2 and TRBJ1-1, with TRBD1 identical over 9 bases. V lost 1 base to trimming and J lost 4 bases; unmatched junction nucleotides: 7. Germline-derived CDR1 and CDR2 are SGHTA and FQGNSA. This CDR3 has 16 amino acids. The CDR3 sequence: CASSLVGGTGSTEAFF. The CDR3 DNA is TGTGCCAGCAGCTTAGTAGGTGGGACAGGGAGCACTGAAGCTTTCTTT.

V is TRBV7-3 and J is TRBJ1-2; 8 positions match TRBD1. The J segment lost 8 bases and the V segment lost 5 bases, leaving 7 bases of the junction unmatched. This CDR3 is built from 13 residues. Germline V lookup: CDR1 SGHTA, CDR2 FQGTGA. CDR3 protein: CASSPTPGGGYTF. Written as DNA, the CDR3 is TGTGCCAGCAGCCCCACACCAGGGGGCGGCTACACCTTC.

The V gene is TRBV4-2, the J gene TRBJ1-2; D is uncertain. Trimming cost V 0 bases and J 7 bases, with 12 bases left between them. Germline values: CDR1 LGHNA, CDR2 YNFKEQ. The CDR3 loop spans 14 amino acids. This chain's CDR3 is CASSQDFSRVGYTF. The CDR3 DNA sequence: TGTGCCAGCAGCCAAGATTTTTCGAGGGTTGGCTACACCTTC.

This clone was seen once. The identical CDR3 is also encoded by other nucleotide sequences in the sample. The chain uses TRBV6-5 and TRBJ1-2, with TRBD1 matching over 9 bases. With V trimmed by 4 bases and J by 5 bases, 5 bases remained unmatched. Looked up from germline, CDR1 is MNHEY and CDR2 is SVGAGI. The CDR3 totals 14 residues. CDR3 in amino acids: CASSSRQGGYGYTF. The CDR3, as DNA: TGTGCCAGCAGTTCCCGACAGGGGGGATATGGCTACACCTTC.

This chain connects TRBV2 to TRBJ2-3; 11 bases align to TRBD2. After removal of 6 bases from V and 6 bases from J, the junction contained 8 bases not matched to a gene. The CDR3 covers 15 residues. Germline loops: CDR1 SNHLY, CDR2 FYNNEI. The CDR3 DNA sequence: TGTGCCAGCAGGGTAGCGGGGGGGCTGGGGGATACGCAGTATTTT. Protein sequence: CASRVAGGLGDTQYF.

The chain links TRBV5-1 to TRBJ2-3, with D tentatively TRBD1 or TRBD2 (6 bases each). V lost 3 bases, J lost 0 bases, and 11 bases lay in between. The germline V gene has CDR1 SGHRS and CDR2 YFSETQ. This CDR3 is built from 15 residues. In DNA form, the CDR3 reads TGCGCCAGCAGCTCCGGGGGCGGTAGCACAGATACGCAGTATTTT. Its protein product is CASSSGGGSTDTQYF.

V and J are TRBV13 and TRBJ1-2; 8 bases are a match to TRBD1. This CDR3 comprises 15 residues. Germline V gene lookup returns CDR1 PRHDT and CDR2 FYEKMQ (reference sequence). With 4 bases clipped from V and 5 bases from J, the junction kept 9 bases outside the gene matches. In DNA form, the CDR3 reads TGTGCCAGCAGCTCGGGACAGGCGGTCCTTTATGGCTACACCTTC. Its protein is CASSSGQAVLYGYTF.

DNA for the CDR3: TGTGCCAGCAGTTTAAGGGGCCCTAACTATGGCTACACCTTC. It yields the protein CASSLRGPNYGYTF. V is TRBV27 and J is TRBJ1-2, with D possibly being TRBD1 (5 bases). V was pared by 2 bases and J by 0 bases, with 7 bases between. The CDR3 has 14 residues. Germline loops: CDR1 MNHEY, CDR2 SMNVEV (reference sequence).

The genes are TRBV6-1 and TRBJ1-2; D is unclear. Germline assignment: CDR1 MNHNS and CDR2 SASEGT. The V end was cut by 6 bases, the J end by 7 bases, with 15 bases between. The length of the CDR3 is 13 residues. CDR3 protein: CASRTGRHGGYTF. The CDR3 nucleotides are TGTGCCAGCAGGACGGGCCGACACGGTGGCTACACCTTC.

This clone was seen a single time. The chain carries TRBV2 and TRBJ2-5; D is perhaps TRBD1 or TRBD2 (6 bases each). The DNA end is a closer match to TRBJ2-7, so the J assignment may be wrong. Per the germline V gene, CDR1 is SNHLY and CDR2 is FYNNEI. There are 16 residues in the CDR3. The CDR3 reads CASSEEGGHVGSEQYF. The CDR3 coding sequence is TGTGCCAGCAGTGAAGAGGGGGGACATGTTGGGAGCGAGCAGTACTTC.

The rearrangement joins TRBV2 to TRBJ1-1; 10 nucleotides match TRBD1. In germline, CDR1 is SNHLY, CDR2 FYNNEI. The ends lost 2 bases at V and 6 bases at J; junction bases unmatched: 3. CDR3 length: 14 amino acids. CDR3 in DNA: TGTGCCAGCAGTGAATGGGACAGGGGATCTGAAGCTTTCTTT. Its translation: CASSEWDRGSEAFF.